These 30 T cell receptor beta chains came from one sample sequenced in a study of identical twins. TCRdb independently ran MiXCR on the 5' RACE reads; one entry per CDR3 protein. The sample holds hundreds of thousands of distinct CDR3 sequences, around 8.6% seen once. The same data also contributed to another study, on yellow fever vaccine responses in identical twins.

The sequencing input was PBMCs. These receptors originate from a woman aged 18-35 years in good health.

V gene TRBV11-2 combines with J gene TRBJ2-1; 7 nucleotides match TRBD2. The CDR3 extends over 17 amino acids. V shed 2 bases, J shed 6 bases, and the junction held 13 bases outside the gene matches. CDR1 and CDR2 (germline): SGHAT, FQNNGV. The CDR3 DNA follows: TGTGCCAGCAGCTTATATCGGACTAGTACCCGGGCCAATGAGCAGTTCTTC. It translates to CASSLYRTSTRANEQFF.

The rearrangement uses TRBV4-2 and TRBJ2-2; D not certain. CDR1 and CDR2 from the germline V gene are LGHNA and YNFKEQ. Trimming cost V 1 base and J 0 bases, with 9 bases left between them. The CDR3 has 16 residues. CDR3 coding DNA: TGTGCCAGCAGCCAAGCCAAGTTCACGAACACCGGGGAGCTGTTTTTT. This encodes CASSQAKFTNTGELFF.

This clonotype was seen more than once but under ten times. The chain employs TRBV20-1 and TRBJ1-2, with a possible D match to TRBD1 (6 bases). CDR1 is DFQATT and CDR2 is SNEGSKA in the germline V gene (reference sequence). V shed 0 bases and J shed 4 bases, with 15 bases lying between them. The CDR3 spans 15 residues. The CDR3: CSARDFRGNLYGYTF. The CDR3 bases are TGCAGTGCTAGAGATTTTAGGGGGAATCTCTATGGCTACACCTTC.

This clonotype was observed a few times. This chain connects TRBV5-1 to TRBJ2-3; 10 positions match TRBD1. CDR1 is SGHRS and CDR2 is YFSETQ in the germline V gene. Trimming took 1 base from V and 5 from J; bases not matched to a gene: 10. CDR3 length equals 17 residues. The CDR3 nucleotides are TGCGCCAGCAGCTTGACCCTGACAGGGGGCGAAGAAGATACGCAGTATTTT. It specifies CASSLTLTGGEEDTQYF. Supplemented by reference TRBV5-1 and TRBJ2-3, the full variable domain reads KAGVTQTPRYLIKTRGQQVTLSCSPISGHRSVSWYQQTPGQGLQFLFEYFSETQRNKGNFPGRFSGRQFSNSRSEMNVSTLELGDSALYLCASSLTLTGGEEDTQYFGPGTRLTVL.

The genes are TRBV12-3 or TRBV12-4 and TRBJ1-6; D not certain. V was shortened by 3 bases and J by 13 bases, with 13 bases between the two germline ends. The CDR3 loop spans 13 amino acids. DNA of the CDR3: TGTGCCAGCAGTTTTTCAATCCGGGAGCCCCTCCACTTT. It specifies CASSFSIREPLHF.

V usage is TRBV12-3 or TRBV12-4 and J usage is TRBJ2-3, with 7 bases aligning to TRBD2. The V and J ends lost 5 bases and 3 bases, in that order; junction bases with no gene match: 8. The CDR3 has 15 amino acids. The CDR3 is CASSPPAGRTDTQYF. CDR3 nucleotide sequence: TGTGCCAGCAGTCCCCCAGCGGGGAGGACAGATACGCAGTATTTT.

The sample holds many counts of this clonotype. This chain joins TRBV25-1 and TRBJ1-6; D remains unclear. Germline V gene lookup returns CDR1 MGHDK and CDR2 SYGVNS. The CDR3 has 12 residues. V lost 4 bases to trimming and J lost 6 bases, with 4 bases between them. The CDR3 here is CASSGGNSPLHF. CDR3 DNA sequence: TGTGCCAGCAGTGGGGGTAATTCACCCCTCCACTTT.

This clonotype appeared a few times. This chain connects TRBV7-6 to TRBJ2-3; D is unclear. V was cut by 0 bases and J by 2 bases, with 12 bases left in between. The germline V gene encodes CDR1 SGHVS and CDR2 FNYEAQ. The CDR3 runs 16 residues. The CDR3 protein is CASSLAGPPNTDTQYF. The CDR3 region has the DNA TGTGCCAGCAGCTTAGCGGGTCCCCCAAACACAGATACGCAGTATTTT. Looking up the rest from reference TRBV7-6 and TRBJ2-3 gives the full variable domain: GAGVSQSPRYKVTKRGQDVALRCDPISGHVSLYWYRQALGQGPEFLTYFNYEAQQDKSGLPNDRFSAERPEGSISTLTIQRTEQRDSAMYRCASSLAGPPNTDTQYFGPGTRLTVL.

This clonotype showed up just a few times. The chain links TRBV19 to TRBJ1-5; the match to TRBD1 covers 7 bases. Looked up from germline, CDR1 is LNHDA and CDR2 is SQIVND (reference sequence). V shed 5 bases and J 9 bases; nucleotides not matched to a gene: 7. The CDR3 contains 13 residues. Written as DNA, the CDR3 is TGTGCCAGTAGTGGACAGGCCCAGGGGCCCCAGCATTTT. It is translated as CASSGQAQGPQHF.

This clonotype has just a few counts. The chain employs TRBV15 and TRBJ2-2; the match to TRBD2 covers 12 bases. This CDR3 has 17 residues. J was trimmed by 2 bases and V by 6 bases; bases with no gene match: 7. Germline lookup yields CDR1 LNHNV and CDR2 YYDKDF (reference sequence). The CDR3 DNA reads TGTGCCACCAGGAGACTAGCGGGGGCCGATAACACCGGGGAGCTGTTTTTT. This translates into CATRRLAGADNTGELFF. The full variable domain, rest sourced from reference TRBV15 and TRBJ2-2, is DAMVIQNPRYQVTQFGKPVTLSCSQTLNHNVMYWYQQKSSQAPKLLFHYYDKDFNNEADTPDNFQSRRPNTSFCFLDIRSPGLGDTAMYLCATRRLAGADNTGELFFGEGSRLTVL.

Only a few counts were recorded for this clonotype. The chain combines TRBV2 with TRBJ1-5, with TRBD1 as a possible D gene (6 bases). The CDR3 loop spans 17 amino acids. Germline values: CDR1 SNHLY, CDR2 FYNNEI. Trimming shortened V by 7 bases and J by 0 bases, and 19 bases separated the two germline ends. CDR3: CASTSPLTGASNQPQHF. For the CDR3, the DNA is TGTGCCAGCACCTCCCCACTAACGGGGGCTAGCAATCAGCCCCAGCATTTT.

The table lists this clonotype with a count of one. This chain links TRBV7-6 with TRBJ1-3; D might be TRBD1 (5 bases). This CDR3 spans 15 amino acids. Trimming cost V 6 bases and J 5 bases, with 17 bases left between them. Germline V CDR1 and CDR2: SGHVS, FNYEAQ. The CDR3 coding sequence is TGTGCCAGCAGTTCAGACAGCAGTGGACGAAACACCATATATTTT. This gives the protein CASSSDSSGRNTIYF.

A few counts support this clonotype. The J gene is TRBJ1-1, the V gene TRBV6-4; 7 nucleotides line up with TRBD1. Trimming removed 10 bases from V and 6 bases from J; junction bases left unmatched: 5. Germline V CDR1 and CDR2: MRHNA, SNTAGT. The CDR3 spans 11 residues. The CDR3, as DNA: TGTGCCAATTCAGGGGGGGCTGAAGCTTTCTTT. Residues: CANSGGAEAFF.

At least ten counts were recorded for this clonotype. This sequence joins TRBV20-1 and TRBJ2-7, with D unresolved. Trimming removed 1 base from V and 1 base from J, with 11 bases in between. This CDR3 has 14 amino acids. Germline CDR1 DFQATT, CDR2 SNEGSKA (reference sequence). The CDR3 sequence is CSARAVHLSYEQYF. The CDR3 DNA follows: TGCAGTGCTAGAGCGGTACACCTTTCCTACGAGCAGTACTTC.

This clonotype was seen repeatedly, ten times or more. The V and J genes are TRBV4-1 and TRBJ2-1, with D unclear. CDR1 is MGHRA and CDR2 is YSYEKL in the germline V gene. The CDR3 runs 15 residues. V lost 1 base and J lost 2, with 9 bases in between. The CDR3 loop reads CASSQVEDTYNEQFF. The CDR3 DNA sequence: TGCGCCAGCAGCCAAGTCGAAGACACCTACAATGAGCAGTTCTTC.

The V call is TRBV10-3, the J call TRBJ2-7; 7 positions match TRBD1. This CDR3 contains 15 residues. The trim removed 1 base at V and 3 bases at J, leaving 6 bases unmatched. The germline V gene encodes CDR1 ENHRY and CDR2 SYGVKD. The CDR3 DNA is TGTGCCATCAGTGAGTTAACAGGGGCAAACTACGAGCAGTACTTC. Protein: CAISELTGANYEQYF.

The gene calls are TRBV10-3 and TRBJ2-2, with 13 bases lining up with TRBD2. The CDR3 extends over 18 amino acids. The germline V gene encodes CDR1 ENHRY and CDR2 SYGVKD. After removal of 3 bases from V and 1 base from J, the junction contained 5 bases not matched to a gene. The CDR3 DNA sequence: TGTGCCATCAGTGAACGACTAGCGGGGGGTCGGAACACCGGGGAGCTGTTTTTT. Amino acid sequence: CAISERLAGGRNTGELFF.

The chain combines TRBV20-1 with TRBJ2-7; 9 bases align to TRBD2. Germline-derived CDR1 and CDR2 are DFQATT and SNEGSKA (reference sequence). CDR3 length equals 14 residues. Trimming removed 0 bases from V and 6 bases from J; junction bases left unmatched: 6. The CDR3 DNA reads as TGCAGTGCTAGAGATCTAGCGGGGAGGGGCGAGCAGTACTTC. This gives the protein CSARDLAGRGEQYF.

In this sample, this clonotype turned up a few times. This chain uses TRBV19 with TRBJ2-6; D is undetermined. V lost 2 bases to trimming and J lost 0 bases, with 5 bases between them. The germline V gene encodes CDR1 LNHDA and CDR2 SQIVND (reference sequence). This CDR3 has 15 residues. CDR3 sequence (DNA): TGTGCCAGTAGTATACAAAACTCTGGGGCCAACGTCCTGACTTTC. Amino acids: CASSIQNSGANVLTF.

The table lists this clonotype with a few counts. This chain connects TRBV7-9 to TRBJ1-4, with unresolved D. The CDR3 has 15 amino acids. Germline V gives CDR1 SEHNR, CDR2 FQNEAQ (reference sequence). The V end was cut by 4 bases, the J end by 8 bases, with 17 bases between. The CDR3 here is CASSSDGHALEKLFF. As DNA, the CDR3 is TGTGCCAGCAGCTCGGATGGGCACGCTCTCGAAAAACTGTTTTTT.

CDR3 coding DNA: TGTGCCAGCAGTCCAGGGGAGGACCACGAGCAGTACTTC. Translating gives CASSPGEDHEQYF. This chain joins TRBV2 and TRBJ2-7; D may correspond to TRBD1 or TRBD2 (6 bases each). CDR3 size: 13 residues. Trimming took 5 bases from V and 5 from J, leaving 13 bases between them. The germline CDR1 and CDR2 sequences are SNHLY and FYNNEI.

The chain has TRBV11-2 and TRBJ2-7, with 7 bases lining up with TRBD2. Unmatched junction bases numbered 6, after V lost 0 bases and J lost 7 bases. Germline CDR1 reads SGHAT; CDR2 reads FQNNGV. CDR3 length: 14 residues. The CDR3: CASSLDPQAGEQYF. CDR3 nucleotide sequence: TGTGCCAGCAGCTTAGATCCACAAGCGGGGGAGCAGTACTTC.

There are a few counts of this clonotype. The chain carries TRBV20-1 and TRBJ2-3; no clear D gene. V was shortened by 3 bases and J by 2 bases, with 24 bases between the two germline ends. The CDR3 runs to 18 residues. In germline, CDR1 is DFQATT, CDR2 SNEGSKA (reference sequence). The CDR3 DNA reads as TGCAGTGCTAGGGTTTCCCTAGTTTCATCGTCCGTCACAGATACGCAGTATTTT. It yields the protein CSARVSLVSSSVTDTQYF.

This clonotype was seen a few times. This rearrangement joins TRBV27 to TRBJ2-7; D is uncertain. Germline V CDR1 and CDR2: MNHEY, SMNVEV (reference sequence). This CDR3 contains 14 residues. With 4 bases removed from V and 0 bases from J, the gap between germline ends came to 10 bases. The DNA for the CDR3 is TGTGCCAGCAGTTCAACCCAGCACTCCTACGAGCAGTACTTC. It codes for CASSSTQHSYEQYF.

This clonotype occurred a few times. The V and J genes are TRBV24-1 and TRBJ2-3, with 12 bases aligning to TRBD2. Losses at the gene ends were 2 bases for V and 4 bases for J; bases not matched to a gene: 6. The CDR3 loop spans 17 amino acids. The germline V gene has CDR1 KGHDR and CDR2 SFDVKD. The CDR3 region is CATSDSGLAGLADTQYF. CDR3 sequence (DNA): TGTGCCACCAGTGATTCCGGACTAGCGGGATTGGCAGATACGCAGTATTTT.

The chain carries TRBV12-5 and TRBJ2-5; D unresolved. The CDR3 is 15 residues long. V was shortened by 0 bases and J by 2 bases, with 10 bases between the two germline ends. The germline CDR1 and CDR2 sequences are LGHNT and FRNRAP. CDR3 sequence: CASGLVEAGQETQYF. The CDR3 nucleotides read TGTGCTAGTGGTTTGGTCGAGGCAGGACAAGAGACCCAGTACTTC.

This clonotype was seen repeatedly, ten times or more. The gene calls are TRBV5-1 and TRBJ2-3, with unresolved D. Trimming took 0 bases from V and 0 from J, leaving 8 bases between them. CDR3 length: 15 residues. Germline V gene lookup returns CDR1 SGHRS and CDR2 YFSETQ. CDR3 amino acids: CASSLGARSTDTQYF. Here the CDR3 DNA reads TGCGCCAGCAGCTTGGGAGCGAGGAGCACAGATACGCAGTATTTT.

The V and J genes are TRBV4-1 and TRBJ2-3; 14 bases fit TRBD2. The CDR3 sequence is 18 residues long. The V segment lost 2 bases and the J segment 1 base; nucleotides outside the gene matches: 5. Germline V gene sequence: CDR1 MGHRA, CDR2 YSYEKL. The CDR3 is CASSQSTSGRVGTDTQYF. The DNA of the CDR3 is TGCGCCAGCAGCCAATCGACTAGCGGGAGGGTGGGCACAGATACGCAGTATTTT.

This rearrangement joins TRBV6-5 to TRBJ2-2; TRBD2 matches 12 bases. With V trimmed by 2 bases and J by 4 bases, 5 bases remained unmatched. Looked up from germline, CDR1 is MNHEY and CDR2 is SVGAGI. The CDR3 covers 17 residues. The CDR3 DNA sequence: TGTGCCAGCAGTTACGCTAGCGGGGGGGCGGGCACCGGGGAGCTGTTTTTT. Its protein is CASSYASGGAGTGELFF.

The chain employs TRBV27 and TRBJ2-7, with a possible D match to TRBD2 (7 bases). The CDR3 sequence is 16 residues long. V was pared by 5 bases and J by 5 bases, with 22 bases between. CDR1 is MNHEY and CDR2 is SMNVEV in the germline V gene (reference sequence). CDR3 sequence reads: CASSLTGGHAWDEQYF. The CDR3 nucleotides are TGTGCCAGCAGTCTCACGGGGGGACATGCCTGGGACGAGCAGTACTTC.